This TCR beta chain was found in a study of patients and donors after allogeneic stem cell transplantation. The CDR3 contains 13 residues. Looked up from germline, CDR1 is MGHRA and CDR2 is YSYEKL. MiXCR, applied by TCRdb to the RT-PCR reads, yields one record per CDR3 protein. The table lists approximately 150,000 distinct CDR3 sequences, 25% to 35% of them singletons. Remarks on this clonotype: One end of the junction does not line up with germline, which may come from a read error.

The TCR sequence derives from a human donor who was either an allogeneic HSCT recipient or a stem cell or donor lymphocyte infusion donor (not recorded which). It is not recorded whose cells these are; they may come from a transplant donor. The sequenced sample was blood, either unsorted or a sorted T cell fraction (not recorded which). The chain joins TRBV4-1 to TRBJ2-1; tentative D call: TRBD2 (5 bases). This CDR3 reads CTSSPWTGYEQFF. The CDR3 DNA follows: TGCACCAGCAGCCCCTGGACGGGGTATGAGCAGTTCTTC.